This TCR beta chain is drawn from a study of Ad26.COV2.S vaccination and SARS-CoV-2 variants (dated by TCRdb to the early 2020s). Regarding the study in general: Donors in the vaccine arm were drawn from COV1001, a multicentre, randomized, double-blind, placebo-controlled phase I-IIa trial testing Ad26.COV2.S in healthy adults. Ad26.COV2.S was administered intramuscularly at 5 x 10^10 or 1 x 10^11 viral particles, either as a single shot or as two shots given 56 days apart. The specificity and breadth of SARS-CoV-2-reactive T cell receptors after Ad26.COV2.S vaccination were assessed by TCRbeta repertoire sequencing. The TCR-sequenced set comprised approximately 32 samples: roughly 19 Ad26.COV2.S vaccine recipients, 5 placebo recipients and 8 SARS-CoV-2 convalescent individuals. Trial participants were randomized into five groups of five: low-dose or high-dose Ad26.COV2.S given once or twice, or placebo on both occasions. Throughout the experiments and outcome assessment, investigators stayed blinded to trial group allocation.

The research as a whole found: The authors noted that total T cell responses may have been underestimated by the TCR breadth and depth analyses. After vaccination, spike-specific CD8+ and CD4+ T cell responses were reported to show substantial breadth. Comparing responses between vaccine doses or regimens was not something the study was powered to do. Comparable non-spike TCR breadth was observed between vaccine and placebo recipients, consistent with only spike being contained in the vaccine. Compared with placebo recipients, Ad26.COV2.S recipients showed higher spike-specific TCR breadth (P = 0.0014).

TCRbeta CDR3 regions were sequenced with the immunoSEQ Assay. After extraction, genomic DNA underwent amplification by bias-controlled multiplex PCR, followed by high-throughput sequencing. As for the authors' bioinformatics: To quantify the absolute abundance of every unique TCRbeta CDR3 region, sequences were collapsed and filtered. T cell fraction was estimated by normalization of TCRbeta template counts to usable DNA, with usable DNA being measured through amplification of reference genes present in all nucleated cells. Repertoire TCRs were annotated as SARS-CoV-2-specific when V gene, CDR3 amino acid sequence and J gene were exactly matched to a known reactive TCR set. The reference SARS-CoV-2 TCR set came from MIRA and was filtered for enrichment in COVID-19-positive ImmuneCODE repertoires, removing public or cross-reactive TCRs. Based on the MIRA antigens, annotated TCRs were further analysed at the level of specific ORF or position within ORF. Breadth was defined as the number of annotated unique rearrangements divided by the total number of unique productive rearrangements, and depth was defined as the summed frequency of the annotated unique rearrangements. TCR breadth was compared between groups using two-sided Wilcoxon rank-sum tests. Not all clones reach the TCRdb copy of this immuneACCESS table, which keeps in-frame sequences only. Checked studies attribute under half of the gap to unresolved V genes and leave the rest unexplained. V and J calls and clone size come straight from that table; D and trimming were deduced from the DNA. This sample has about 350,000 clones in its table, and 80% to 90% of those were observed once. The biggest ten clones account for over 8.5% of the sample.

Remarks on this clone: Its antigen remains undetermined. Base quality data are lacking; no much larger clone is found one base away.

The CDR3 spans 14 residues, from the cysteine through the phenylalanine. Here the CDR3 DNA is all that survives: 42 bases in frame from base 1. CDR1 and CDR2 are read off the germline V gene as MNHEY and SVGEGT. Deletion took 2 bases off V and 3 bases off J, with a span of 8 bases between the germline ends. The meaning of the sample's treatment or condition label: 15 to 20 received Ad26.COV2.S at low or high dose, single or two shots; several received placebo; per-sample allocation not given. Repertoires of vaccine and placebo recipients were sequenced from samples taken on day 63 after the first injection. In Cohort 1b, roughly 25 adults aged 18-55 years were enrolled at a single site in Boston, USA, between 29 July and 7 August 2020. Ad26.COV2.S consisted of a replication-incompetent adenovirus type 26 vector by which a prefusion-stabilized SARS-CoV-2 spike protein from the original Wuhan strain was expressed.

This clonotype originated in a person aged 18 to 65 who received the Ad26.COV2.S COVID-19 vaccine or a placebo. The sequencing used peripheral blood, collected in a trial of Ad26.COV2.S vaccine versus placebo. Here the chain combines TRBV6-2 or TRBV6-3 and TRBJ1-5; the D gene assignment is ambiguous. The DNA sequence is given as TGTGCCAGCAGTTACGTGGACTTCAATCAGCCCCAGCATTTT. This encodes CASSYVDFNQPQHF.